This passage covers 31 T cell receptor beta chains from one sample sequenced in a study of T cell repertoires in cytomegalovirus infection. Their antigens are not known. TCRdb reanalysed the reads using MiXCR and keeps one entry per CDR3 protein. The sample contains about 46,000 distinct CDR3 sequences, roughly 20% of which appear only once. Input material: PBMCs, sequenced either directly or after in vitro stimulation (not recorded which). The receptors here all came from a human donor in good health (CMV status not recorded). Some clones in this sample may be carry-over from other donors' samples.

This clonotype has more than one count but fewer than ten. The chain has TRBV7-9 and TRBJ2-7; TRBD2 matches at 15 bases. The ends lost 5 bases at V and 5 bases at J; junction bases unmatched: 7. CDR1 and CDR2 (germline): SEHNR, FQNEAQ (reference sequence). The CDR3 is made up of 16 amino acids. CDR3 sequence reads: CASSLGLAGGRNEQYF. CDR3 nucleotide sequence: TGTGCCAGCAGCCTGGGACTAGCGGGAGGAAGGAACGAGCAGTACTTC.

In its sample, this clonotype was seen many times. V is TRBV27 and J is TRBJ2-1, with 11 bases lining up with TRBD2. The CDR3 runs to 16 residues. CDR1 and CDR2 (germline): MNHEY, SMNVEV (reference sequence). V was pared by 4 bases and J by 6 bases, with 8 bases of the junction left unmatched. The CDR3 DNA is TGTGCCAGCAGTTCTGGGAGACTAGCGGGGACCAATGAGCAGTTCTTC. Protein sequence: CASSSGRLAGTNEQFF.

This clonotype was seen just once. V gene TRBV4-3 combines with J gene TRBJ2-2; unclear D gene. The V end was cut by 4 bases, the J end by 7 bases, with 13 bases between. Looked up from germline, CDR1 is LGHNA and CDR2 is YSLEER. The CDR3 spans 14 residues. Here the CDR3 reads CASSPSSGRGELFF. CDR3 nucleotides: TGCGCCAGCAGCCCATCATCCGGGCGCGGGGAGCTGTTTTTT.

The sample holds many counts of this clonotype. The chain joins TRBV7-2 to TRBJ2-5; perhaps D is TRBD1 or TRBD2 (5 bases each). Germline lookup yields CDR1 SGHTA and CDR2 FQGNSA. V was pared by 6 bases and J by 5 bases, with 10 bases between. This CDR3 contains 12 residues. The CDR3 DNA follows: TGTGCCAGCAGACTCAGGGAGGAGACCCAGTACTTC. Protein product: CASRLREETQYF.

DNA for the CDR3: TGCAGTGCTAGAGATTTTCGGGGCTCCTATAATTCACCCCTCCACTTT. Protein sequence: CSARDFRGSYNSPLHF. The chain couples TRBV20-1 to TRBJ1-6; no firm D call. The ends were cut back, 0 bases at V and 0 bases at J, with 9 bases in the middle. The germline V gene has CDR1 DFQATT and CDR2 SNEGSKA (reference sequence). CDR3 length equals 16 residues.

CDR3 loop: CATSSGLAATTDTQYF. The CDR3 coding sequence is TGTGCCACCAGCAGCGGACTAGCGGCCACCACAGATACGCAGTATTTT. The V gene is TRBV15, the J gene TRBJ2-3, with 10 bases matching TRBD2. V lost 3 bases, J lost 2 bases, and 5 bases stayed unmatched. Germline lookup yields CDR1 LNHNV and CDR2 YYDKDF (reference sequence). This CDR3 has 16 amino acids.

This clonotype has a count of ten or more. The DNA of the CDR3 is TGTGCCAGCAGCTTAGGTCAGAGCTATGGCTACACCTTC. It translates to CASSLGQSYGYTF. This chain joins TRBV7-2 and TRBJ1-2, with unresolved D. Germline CDR1 SGHTA, CDR2 FQGNSA. The V end was cut by 1 base, the J end by 4 bases, with 7 bases between. This CDR3 region has 13 residues.

The V and J genes are TRBV28 and TRBJ1-1; D may be TRBD1 (6 bases). The germline CDR1 and CDR2 sequences are MDHEN and SYDVKM. The V end lost 3 bases, the J end lost 5 bases, and 16 bases lay between the germline ends. The CDR3 has 15 amino acids. The CDR3 sequence: CASSLGSGVGTEAFF. In DNA, the CDR3 is TGTGCCAGCAGTTTGGGTTCAGGGGTGGGGACTGAAGCTTTCTTT. The whole variable domain, filled in from reference TRBV28 and TRBJ1-1, reads DVKVTQSSRYLVKRTGEKVFLECVQDMDHENMFWYRQDPGLGLRLIYFSYDVKMKEKGDIPEGYSVSREKKERFSLILESASTNQTSMYLCASSLGSGVGTEAFFGQGTRLTVV.

This clonotype was found a few times. This chain connects TRBV7-8 to TRBJ2-1; D may be TRBD2 (6 bases). From germline, CDR1 is SGHVS and CDR2 FQNEAQ. Trimming cost V 5 bases and J 3 bases, with 17 bases left between them. The CDR3 loop spans 16 amino acids. The CDR3: CASSQRRDSLYNEQFF. CDR3 in DNA: TGTGCCAGCAGCCAGAGAAGGGACTCCCTCTACAATGAGCAGTTCTTC. Full variable domain (outside the CDR3, taken from reference TRBV7-8 and TRBJ2-1): GAGVSQSPRYKVAKRGQDVALRCDPISGHVSLFWYQQALGQGPEFLTYFQNEAQLDKSGLPSDRFFAERPEGSVSTLKIQRTQQEDSAVYLCASSQRRDSLYNEQFFGPGTRLTVL.

The CDR3 DNA is TGTGCCACCAGCAAGGGTAAGCTGGCCCAAGAGACCCAGTACTTC. This sequence encodes CATSKGKLAQETQYF. The chain employs TRBV15 and TRBJ2-5; D remains unclear. V dropped 4 bases and J dropped 1 base, with 13 bases sitting between them. Germline lookup yields CDR1 LNHNV and CDR2 YYDKDF (reference sequence). This CDR3 spans 15 amino acids.

V is TRBV29-1 and J is TRBJ2-3; D call uncertain. The CDR3 consists of 15 residues. Germline CDR1 reads SQVTM; CDR2 reads ANQGSEA. Trimming removed 1 base from V and 3 bases from J, with 14 bases in between. As DNA, the CDR3 is TGCAGCGTTGAAGGCGCGTCCAAGGCGACAGATACGCAGTATTTT. It encodes CSVEGASKATDTQYF.

This clonotype was seen more than once but under ten times. The chain employs TRBV5-6 and TRBJ1-6; 7 positions agree with TRBD1. This CDR3 comprises 17 residues. Losses at the gene ends were 2 bases for V and 7 bases for J; bases not matched to a gene: 12. From germline, CDR1 is SGHDT and CDR2 YYEEEE. DNA for the CDR3: TGTGCCAGCAGCTTAACGGGACAGCCCTATTACAATTCACCCCTCCACTTT. Amino acids: CASSLTGQPYYNSPLHF.

As DNA, the CDR3 is TGTGCCAGCAGCATCCGGGCCCCCGGGGGGTACGAGCAGTACTTC. It codes for CASSIRAPGGYEQYF. This chain joins TRBV7-2 and TRBJ2-7, with 7 positions matching TRBD2. The J segment lost 4 bases and the V segment lost 5 bases, leaving 11 bases of the junction unmatched. CDR3 length: 15 residues. Germline V gene sequence: CDR1 SGHTA, CDR2 FQGNSA.

The sample holds many counts of this clonotype. The chain couples TRBV7-2 to TRBJ2-7; no definite D call. Trimming pared 2 bases from V and 2 bases from J, leaving 10 bases between. Germline CDR1 SGHTA, CDR2 FQGNSA. The CDR3 has 14 amino acids. The CDR3 region has the DNA TGTGCCAGCAGCTTAAATGGCTATCCCTACGAGCAGTACTTC. Amino acid sequence: CASSLNGYPYEQYF.

This clonotype was seen many times. The V and J genes are TRBV11-2 and TRBJ2-1; TRBD1 might be the D (6 bases). From germline, CDR1 is SGHAT and CDR2 FQNNGV. The CDR3 totals 16 residues. Trimming left V 5 bases short and J 6 bases short, with 20 bases between. The CDR3 sequence: CASSTRDTLRSNEQFF. The CDR3 nucleotides are TGTGCCAGCAGCACACGGGACACCCTAAGGTCCAATGAGCAGTTCTTC.

This clonotype was seen at least ten times. The chain recombines TRBV7-9 with TRBJ1-2, with TRBD1 as a possible D gene (5 bases). Germline CDR1 SEHNR, CDR2 FQNEAQ (reference sequence). V lost 1 base to trimming and J lost 3 bases, with 6 bases between them. CDR3 length: 13 residues. The CDR3 reads CASSLGGDYGYTF. CDR3 DNA: TGTGCCAGCAGCTTAGGGGGCGACTATGGCTACACCTTC.

A few counts support this clonotype. This chain connects TRBV5-4 to TRBJ2-1, with 7 positions matching TRBD2. Germline CDR1 SGHNT, CDR2 YYREEE (reference sequence). Losses at the gene ends were 6 bases for V and 0 bases for J; bases not matched to a gene: 9. The CDR3 sequence is 16 residues long. Written as DNA, the CDR3 is TGTGCCAGCACCTGGGGGGGGGGGGACTCCTACAATGAGCAGTTCTTC. Its protein is CASTWGGGDSYNEQFF. Based on the CDR3 plus reference TRBV5-4 and TRBJ2-1, the full variable domain is ETGVTQSPTHLIKTRGQQVTLRCSSQSGHNTVSWYQQALGQGPQFIFQYYREEENGRGNFPPRFSGLQFPNYSSELNVNALELDDSALYLCASTWGGGDSYNEQFFGPGTRLTVL.

The chain couples TRBV7-6 to TRBJ2-1, with 10 bases matching TRBD2. The CDR3 totals 13 residues. V shed 2 bases, J shed 12 bases, and the junction held 4 bases outside the gene matches. The V gene's germline CDR1 is SGHVS and CDR2 FNYEAQ. CDR3 nucleotide sequence: TGTGCCAGCAGCTTACTAGCGGGGGTGGGGCAGTTCTTC. This gives the protein CASSLLAGVGQFF. Using reference TRBV7-6 and TRBJ2-1 for the parts outside the CDR3, the full variable domain is GAGVSQSPRYKVTKRGQDVALRCDPISGHVSLYWYRQALGQGPEFLTYFNYEAQQDKSGLPNDRFSAERPEGSISTLTIQRTEQRDSAMYRCASSLLAGVGQFFGPGTRLTVL.

This clonotype was seen repeatedly, ten times or more. The chain recombines TRBV18 with TRBJ1-1; D ambiguous. V was cut by 3 bases and J by 10 bases, with 21 bases left in between. Germline CDR1 KGHSH, CDR2 LQKENI. The CDR3 extends over 15 amino acids. In nucleotides, the CDR3 is TGTGCCAGCTCACCCCGGAGTATGAACCCTAGTGTAGCTTTCTTT. Translated: CASSPRSMNPSVAFF. Full variable domain (rest looked up from reference TRBV18 and TRBJ1-1): NAGVMQNPRHLVRRRGQEARLRCSPMKGHSHVYWYRQLPEEGLKFMVYLQKENIIDESGMPKERFSAEFPKEGPSILRIQQVVRGDSAAYFCASSPRSMNPSVAFFGQGTRLTVV.

The chain links TRBV6-2 or TRBV6-3 to TRBJ2-7; 11 bases map to TRBD2. Germline V gives CDR1 MNHEY, CDR2 SVGEGT. The CDR3 has 16 amino acids. The V segment lost 6 bases and the J segment 1 base; nucleotides outside the gene matches: 8. CDR3 residues: CASRYTLAGASYEQYF. The CDR3 DNA sequence: TGTGCCAGCAGGTATACACTAGCGGGAGCGTCCTACGAGCAGTACTTC.

Here the CDR3 reads CSARFGGTEAFF. DNA of the CDR3: TGCAGTGCTAGGTTCGGGGGGACTGAAGCTTTCTTT. This sequence joins TRBV20-1 and TRBJ1-1; TRBD1 might be the D (5 bases). CDR3 length equals 12 residues. Trimming took off 3 bases at V and 5 bases at J, with 10 bases between the two ends. Germline V CDR1 and CDR2: DFQATT, SNEGSKA (reference sequence).

The chain couples TRBV7-2 to TRBJ2-3; either TRBD1 or TRBD2 may fit D (5 bases each). Trimming removed 4 bases from V and 4 bases from J, with 9 bases in between. In germline, CDR1 is SGHTA, CDR2 FQGNSA. The CDR3 runs 13 residues. Here the CDR3 reads CASSSGTSDTQYF. As DNA, the CDR3 is TGTGCCAGCAGCTCAGGGACGTCAGATACGCAGTATTTT.

This clonotype was seen a handful of times. The chain joins TRBV19 to TRBJ1-3; possible D gene TRBD1, 5 bases. V gave up 9 bases and J gave up 1 base, with 13 bases separating them. Germline V gene lookup returns CDR1 LNHDA and CDR2 SQIVND (reference sequence). The CDR3 is 14 amino acids. The CDR3 here is CASHSGGSGNTIYF. The CDR3 DNA is TGTGCCAGCCACTCCGGGGGGTCTGGAAACACCATATATTTT.

This clonotype was found many times. J is TRBJ2-1 and V is TRBV7-9; D call uncertain. V was shortened by 6 bases and J by 2 bases, with 5 bases between the two germline ends. CDR1 is SEHNR and CDR2 is FQNEAQ in the germline V gene (reference sequence). The CDR3 has 12 amino acids. CDR3 DNA: TGTGCCAGCAGGCTCACCTACAATGAGCAGTTCTTC. It yields the protein CASRLTYNEQFF. The variable domain in full, with the rest retrieved from reference TRBV7-9 and TRBJ2-1, is DTGVSQNPRHKITKRGQNVTFRCDPISEHNRLYWYRQTLGQGPEFLTYFQNEAQLEKSRLLSDRFSAERPKGSFSTLEIQRTEQGDSAMYLCASRLTYNEQFFGPGTRLTVL.

This clonotype was recorded a few times. CDR3 region: CASSPFRGQPQHF. The CDR3 DNA is TGTGCCAGCAGCCCCTTTCGGGGCCAGCCCCAGCATTTT. This chain uses TRBV5-5 with TRBJ1-5; a weak D match, TRBD1 (5 bases). The CDR3 sequence is 13 residues long. V lost 4 bases and J lost 7, with 12 bases in between. In germline, CDR1 is SGHKS, CDR2 YYEKEE (reference sequence).

J is TRBJ2-7 and V is TRBV3-1, with D possibly being TRBD1 or TRBD2 (6 bases each). Looked up from germline, CDR1 is LGHDT and CDR2 is YNNKEL (reference sequence). The CDR3 runs to 18 residues. Deletions cut 0 bases from V and 3 bases from J, with 21 bases between. In DNA form, the CDR3 reads TGTGCCAGCAGCCAAGATCTTGTTGGGGGGCTAGCGAGCTACGAGCAGTACTTC. Protein sequence: CASSQDLVGGLASYEQYF.

This clonotype has at least ten counts. This chain joins TRBV7-6 and TRBJ1-2; no reliable D call. The CDR3 is made up of 13 amino acids. Germline loops: CDR1 SGHVS, CDR2 FNYEAQ. Trimming took 0 bases from V and 8 from J, leaving 10 bases between them. DNA for the CDR3: TGTGCCAGCAGCTTAGCTGAGGGCGGCGGCTACACCTTC. Protein product: CASSLAEGGGYTF. Full variable domain (outside the CDR3, taken from reference TRBV7-6 and TRBJ1-2): GAGVSQSPRYKVTKRGQDVALRCDPISGHVSLYWYRQALGQGPEFLTYFNYEAQQDKSGLPNDRFSAERPEGSISTLTIQRTEQRDSAMYRCASSLAEGGGYTFGSGTRLTVV.

The CDR3 is CASTWDRNEQFF. Here the CDR3 DNA reads TGTGCCAGCACCTGGGATCGGAATGAGCAGTTCTTC. J is TRBJ2-1 and V is TRBV11-2; D unresolved. CDR1 SGHAT and CDR2 FQNNGV come from the germline V gene. The CDR3 contains 12 residues. V lost 7 bases and J 7 bases, leaving 11 bases between the germline ends.

This clonotype was seen ten or more times. The chain employs TRBV5-4 and TRBJ2-1, with 9 bases aligning to TRBD2. Germline loops: CDR1 SGHNT, CDR2 YYREEE (reference sequence). The CDR3 consists of 14 residues. With V trimmed by 4 bases and J by 4 bases, 3 bases remained unmatched. CDR3 DNA: TGTGCCAGCAGCCCCACTAGCGGGTACAATGAGCAGTTCTTC. This codes for CASSPTSGYNEQFF. The full variable domain, rest sourced from reference TRBV5-4 and TRBJ2-1, is ETGVTQSPTHLIKTRGQQVTLRCSSQSGHNTVSWYQQALGQGPQFIFQYYREEENGRGNFPPRFSGLQFPNYSSELNVNALELDDSALYLCASSPTSGYNEQFFGPGTRLTVL.

There are a few counts of this clonotype. The genes are TRBV5-1 and TRBJ2-1, with no clear D. CDR3 size: 17 residues. CDR1 is SGHRS, CDR2 YFSETQ, per germline. Deletions cut 4 bases from V and 0 bases from J, with 17 bases between. The CDR3 region has the DNA TGCGCCAGCAGCCATGGTTGGTACACCTACTCCTACAATGAGCAGTTCTTC. Encoded protein: CASSHGWYTYSYNEQFF.

This clonotype occurred many times. This sequence joins TRBV7-9 and TRBJ1-1, with D tentatively TRBD1 (6 bases). The CDR3 is 11 amino acids. V lost 5 bases and J 7 bases, leaving 8 bases between the germline ends. Germline lookup yields CDR1 SEHNR and CDR2 FQNEAQ (reference sequence). CDR3 sequence (DNA): TGTGCCAGCAGCGTACAGGGTGAAGCTTTCTTT. Its protein is CASSVQGEAFF.